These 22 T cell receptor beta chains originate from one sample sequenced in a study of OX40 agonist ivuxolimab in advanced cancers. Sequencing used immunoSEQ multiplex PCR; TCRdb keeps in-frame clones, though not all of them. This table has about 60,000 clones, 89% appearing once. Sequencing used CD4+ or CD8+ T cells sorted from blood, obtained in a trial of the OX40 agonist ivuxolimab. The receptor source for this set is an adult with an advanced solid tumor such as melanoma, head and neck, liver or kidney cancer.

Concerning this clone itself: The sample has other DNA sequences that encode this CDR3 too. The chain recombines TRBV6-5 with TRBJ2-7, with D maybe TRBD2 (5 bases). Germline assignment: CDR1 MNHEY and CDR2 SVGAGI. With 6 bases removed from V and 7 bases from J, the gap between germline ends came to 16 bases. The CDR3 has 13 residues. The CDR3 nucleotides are TGTGCCAGCAGCCCAGGACTCTTGGGGGAGCAGTACGTC. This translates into CASSPGLLGEQYV.

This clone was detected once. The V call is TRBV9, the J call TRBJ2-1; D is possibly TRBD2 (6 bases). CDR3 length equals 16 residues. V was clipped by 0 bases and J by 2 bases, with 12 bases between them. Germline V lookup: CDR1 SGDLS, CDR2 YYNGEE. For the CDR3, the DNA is TGTGCCAGCAGCGTAGCTGGGCGGGAAACCTACAATGAGCAGTTCTTC. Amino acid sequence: CASSVAGRETYNEQFF. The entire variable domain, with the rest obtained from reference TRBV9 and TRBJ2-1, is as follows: DSGVTQTPKHLITATGQRVTLRCSPRSGDLSVYWYQQSLDQGLQFLIQYYNGEERAKGNILERFSAQQFPDLHSELNLSSLELGDSALYFCASSVAGRETYNEQFFGPGTRLTVL.

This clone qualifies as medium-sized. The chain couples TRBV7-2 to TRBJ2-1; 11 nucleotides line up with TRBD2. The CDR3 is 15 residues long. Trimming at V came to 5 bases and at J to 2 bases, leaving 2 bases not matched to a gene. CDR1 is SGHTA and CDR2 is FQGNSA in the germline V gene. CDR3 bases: TGTGCCAGCAGCGGGACTAGCGGCCCCTACAATGAGCAGTTCTTC. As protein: CASSGTSGPYNEQFF.

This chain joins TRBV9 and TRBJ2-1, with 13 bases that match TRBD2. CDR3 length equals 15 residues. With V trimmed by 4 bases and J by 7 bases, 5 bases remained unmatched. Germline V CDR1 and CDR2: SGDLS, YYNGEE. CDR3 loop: CASSKGTSGINEQFF. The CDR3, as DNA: TGTGCCAGCAGCAAGGGGACTAGCGGGATAAATGAGCAGTTCTTC. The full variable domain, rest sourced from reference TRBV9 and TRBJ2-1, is DSGVTQTPKHLITATGQRVTLRCSPRSGDLSVYWYQQSLDQGLQFLIQYYNGEERAKGNILERFSAQQFPDLHSELNLSSLELGDSALYFCASSKGTSGINEQFFGPGTRLTVL.

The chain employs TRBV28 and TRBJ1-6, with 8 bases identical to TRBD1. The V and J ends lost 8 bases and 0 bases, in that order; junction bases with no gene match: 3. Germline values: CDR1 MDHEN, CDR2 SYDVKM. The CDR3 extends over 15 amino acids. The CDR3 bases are TGTGCCAGCTGGGACAGGAGCTCCTATAATTCACCCCTCCACTTT. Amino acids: CASWDRSSYNSPLHF.

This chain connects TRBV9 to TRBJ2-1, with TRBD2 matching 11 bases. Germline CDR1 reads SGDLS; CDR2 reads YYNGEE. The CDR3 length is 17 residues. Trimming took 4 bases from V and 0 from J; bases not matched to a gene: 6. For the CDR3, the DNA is TGTGCCAGCAGCTTGGGGACTAGCGGTACCTCCTACAATGAGCAGTTCTTC. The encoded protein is CASSLGTSGTSYNEQFF.

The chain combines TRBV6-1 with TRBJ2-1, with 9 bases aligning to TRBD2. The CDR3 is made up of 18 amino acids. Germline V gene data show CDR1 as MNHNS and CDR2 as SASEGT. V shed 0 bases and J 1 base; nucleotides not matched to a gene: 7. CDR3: CASSEALGLAGSYNEQFF. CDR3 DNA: TGTGCCAGCAGTGAAGCGCTCGGGCTAGCGGGATCCTACAATGAGCAGTTCTTC.

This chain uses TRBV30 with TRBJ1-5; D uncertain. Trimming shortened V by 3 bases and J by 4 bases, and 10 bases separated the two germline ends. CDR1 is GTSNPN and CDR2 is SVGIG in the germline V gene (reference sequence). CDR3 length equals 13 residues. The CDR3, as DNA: TGTGCCTGGAGCCTAGGGAGGAATCAGCCCCAGCATTTT. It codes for CAWSLGRNQPQHF. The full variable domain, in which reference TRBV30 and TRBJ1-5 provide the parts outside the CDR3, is SQTIHQWPATLVQPVGSPLSLECTVEGTSNPNLYWYRQAAGRGLQLLFYSVGIGQISSEVPQNLSASRPQDRQFILSSKKLLLSDSGFYLCAWSLGRNQPQHFGDGTRLSIL.

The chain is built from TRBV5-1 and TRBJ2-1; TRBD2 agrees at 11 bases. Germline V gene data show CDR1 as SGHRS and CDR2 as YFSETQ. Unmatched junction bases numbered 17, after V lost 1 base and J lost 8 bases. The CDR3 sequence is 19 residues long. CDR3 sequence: CASSLFPIRTSGRLDEQFF. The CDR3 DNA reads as TGCGCCAGCAGCTTGTTCCCGATTCGAACTAGCGGGAGACTGGATGAGCAGTTCTTC.

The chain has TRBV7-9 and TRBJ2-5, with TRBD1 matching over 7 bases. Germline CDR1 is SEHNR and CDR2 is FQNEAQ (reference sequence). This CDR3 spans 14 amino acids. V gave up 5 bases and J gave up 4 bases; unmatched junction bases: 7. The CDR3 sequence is CASSTTGYLETQYF. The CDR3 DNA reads TGTGCCAGCAGCACGACAGGGTACCTAGAGACCCAGTACTTC.

The CDR3 loop is CASSDWDTQPETQYF. CDR3 nucleotides: TGCGCCAGCAGCGATTGGGACACACAGCCAGAGACCCAGTACTTC. This chain joins TRBV5-1 and TRBJ2-5; D is perhaps TRBD1 (6 bases). Between the trimmed V and J ends, which lost 4 bases and 4 bases, there was a span of 17 bases. There are 15 residues in the CDR3. Germline V gene sequence: CDR1 SGHRS, CDR2 YFSETQ.

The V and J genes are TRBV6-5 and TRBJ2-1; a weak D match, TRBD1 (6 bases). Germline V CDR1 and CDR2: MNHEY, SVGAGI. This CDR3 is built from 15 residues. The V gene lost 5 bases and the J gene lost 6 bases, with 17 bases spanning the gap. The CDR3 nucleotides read TGTGCCAGCAGTCCCCGGCCCGACAGGACCAATGAGCAGTTCTTC. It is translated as CASSPRPDRTNEQFF.

The CDR3 sequence is CASSLGSGIGSTGELFF. The DNA for the CDR3 is TGTGCCAGCAGCTTAGGGAGCGGGATCGGGTCGACCGGGGAGCTGTTTTTT. The chain employs TRBV7-6 and TRBJ2-2; TRBD2 matches 7 bases. Germline values: CDR1 SGHVS, CDR2 FNYEAQ. V was clipped by 1 base and J by 5 bases; unmatched bases: 10. The CDR3 runs to 17 residues.

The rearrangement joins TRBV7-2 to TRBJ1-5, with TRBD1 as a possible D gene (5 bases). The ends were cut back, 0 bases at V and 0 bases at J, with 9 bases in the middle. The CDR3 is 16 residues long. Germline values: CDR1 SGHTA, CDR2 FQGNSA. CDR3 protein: CASSLAGTYSNQPQHF. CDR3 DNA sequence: TGTGCCAGCAGCTTAGCCGGGACCTATAGCAATCAGCCCCAGCATTTT.

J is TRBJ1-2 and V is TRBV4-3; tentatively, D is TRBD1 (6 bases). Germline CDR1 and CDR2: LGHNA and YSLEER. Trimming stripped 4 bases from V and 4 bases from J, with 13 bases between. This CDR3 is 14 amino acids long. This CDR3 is CASSRGPGAYGYTF. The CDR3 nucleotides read TGCGCCAGCAGCCGGGGACCAGGGGCCTATGGCTACACCTTC.

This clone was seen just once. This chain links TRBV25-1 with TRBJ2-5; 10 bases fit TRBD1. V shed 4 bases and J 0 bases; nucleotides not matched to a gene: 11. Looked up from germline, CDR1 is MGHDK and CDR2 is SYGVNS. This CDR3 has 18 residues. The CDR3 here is CASSGPLGQGTYQETQYF. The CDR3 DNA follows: TGTGCCAGCAGTGGGCCGTTGGGACAGGGGACTTACCAAGAGACCCAGTACTTC.

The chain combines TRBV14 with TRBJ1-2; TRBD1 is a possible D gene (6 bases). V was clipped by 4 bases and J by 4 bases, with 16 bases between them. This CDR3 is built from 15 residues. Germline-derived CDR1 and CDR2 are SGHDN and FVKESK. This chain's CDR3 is CASSRRPGVAYGYTF. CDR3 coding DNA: TGTGCCAGCAGCCGACGACCAGGGGTGGCCTATGGCTACACCTTC.

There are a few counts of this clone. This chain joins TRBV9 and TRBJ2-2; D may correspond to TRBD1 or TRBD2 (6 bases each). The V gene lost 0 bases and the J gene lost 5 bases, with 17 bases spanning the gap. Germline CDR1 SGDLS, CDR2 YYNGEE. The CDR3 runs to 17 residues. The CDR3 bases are TGTGCCAGCAGCGTAGGGGGGGCAGGGCTCCTAACCGGGGAGCTGTTTTTT. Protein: CASSVGGAGLLTGELFF.

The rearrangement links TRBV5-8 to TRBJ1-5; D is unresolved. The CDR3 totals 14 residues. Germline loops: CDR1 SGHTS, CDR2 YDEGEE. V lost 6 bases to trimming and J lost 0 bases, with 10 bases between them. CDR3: CASKGAYSNQPQHF. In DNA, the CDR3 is TGTGCCAGCAAAGGAGCTTATAGCAATCAGCCCCAGCATTTT.

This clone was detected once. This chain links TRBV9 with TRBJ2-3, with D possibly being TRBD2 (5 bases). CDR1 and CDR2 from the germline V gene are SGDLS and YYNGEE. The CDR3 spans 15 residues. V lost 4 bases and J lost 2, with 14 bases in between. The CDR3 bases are TGTGCCAGCAGCCTTGCTCTCGGGAACACAGATACGCAGTATTTT. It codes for CASSLALGNTDTQYF.

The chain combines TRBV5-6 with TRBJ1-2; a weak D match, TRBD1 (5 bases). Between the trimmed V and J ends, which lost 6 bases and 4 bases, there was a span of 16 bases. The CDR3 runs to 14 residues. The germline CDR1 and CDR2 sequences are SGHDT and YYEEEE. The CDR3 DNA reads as TGTGCCAGCACCCGGCGGGACGTCAGCTATGGCTACACCTTC. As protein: CASTRRDVSYGYTF. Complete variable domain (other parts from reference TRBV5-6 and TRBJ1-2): DAGVTQSPTHLIKTRGQQVTLRCSPKSGHDTVSWYQQALGQGPQFIFQYYEEEERQRGNFPDRFSGHQFPNYSSELNVNALLLGDSALYLCASTRRDVSYGYTFGSGTRLTVV.

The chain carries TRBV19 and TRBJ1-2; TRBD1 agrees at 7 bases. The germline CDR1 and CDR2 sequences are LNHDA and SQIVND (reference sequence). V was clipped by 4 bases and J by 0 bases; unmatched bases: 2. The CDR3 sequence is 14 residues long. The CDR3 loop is CASSTQGANYGYTF. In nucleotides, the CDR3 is TGTGCCAGTAGTACGCAGGGGGCTAACTATGGCTACACCTTC.